This T cell receptor beta chain was recorded in a study of OX40 agonist ivuxolimab in advanced cancers. V was cut by 5 bases and J by 5 bases, with 12 bases left in between. The length of the CDR3 is 13 residues. Germline V CDR1 and CDR2: MNHEY, SVGAGI. Study findings and constraints: At doses 0.1 to 3.0 mg/kg, CD4+ and CD8+ clones expanded.

Comments on this clone: The antigen remains unidentified.

Some clones are missing from TCRdb's copy, which holds only in-frame ones; the method was immunoSEQ multiplex PCR. The sample has over 55,000 clones; roughly 80% are singletons. The chain is built from TRBV6-5 and TRBJ2-5; D may match TRBD1 or TRBD2 (5 bases each). The input for sequencing was CD4+ or CD8+ T cells sorted from blood, taken in a trial of the OX40 agonist ivuxolimab. This sequence originates from an adult with an advanced solid tumor such as melanoma, head and neck, liver or kidney cancer. The CDR3: CASSQAGTETQYF. CDR3 nucleotide sequence: TGTGCCAGCAGTCAAGCCGGGACGGAGACCCAGTACTTC.